This T cell receptor (beta chain) was captured in a study of T cell changes during pregnancy in multiple sclerosis. Assay used: immunoSEQ multiplex PCR; TCRdb lists only in-frame clones, some missing. The table has roughly 80,000 clones, 92% seen once. Per the germline V gene, CDR1 is SEHNR and CDR2 is FQNEAQ (reference sequence). The CDR3 has 12 residues. V lost 2 bases and J 5 bases, leaving 6 bases between the germline ends. J is TRBJ1-1 and V is TRBV7-9; D call uncertain. The TCR was taken from a female donor with multiple sclerosis, enrolled in a pregnancy study. Sequencing used peripheral blood, obtained before pregnancy. CDR3 coding DNA: TGTGCCAGCAGCTTAATCGGTACTGAAGCTTTCTTT. Protein: CASSLIGTEAFF.